This is a list of T cell receptor beta chains from one sample in a study of post-analysis software for immune sequencing data. TCRdb re-called the PCR reads through MiXCR, storing one row per CDR3 protein. The table shows hundreds of thousands of distinct CDR3 sequences, with 25% to 30% occurring only once. Sequenced material: blood. Receptors were obtained from a girl between 5 and 17 years old with multiple sclerosis. Each CDR3 is given with its conserved first and last residue. A D gene is named only where the DNA matches it firmly. Only part of the rows carry a size: once, few, many, or a class if the clone is expanded.

few | TRBJ1-1 | NA | 12 | TRBV27 | CATVGERTEAFF | TGTGCCACGGTGGGGGAGCGCACTGAAGCTTTCTTT
NA | TRBJ2-2 | NA | 16 | TRBV12-3/TRBV12-4 | CASNPGGTGYTGELFF | TGTGCCAGCAATCCGGGAGGGACAGGGTACACCGGGGAGCTGTTTTTT
NA | TRBJ2-7 | NA | 14 | TRBV28 | CASTKAGRTLGQYF | TGTGCCAGCACCAAGGCGGGACGGACGCTAGGGCAGTACTTC
few | TRBJ2-1 | NA | 13 | TRBV28 | CASTERLINEQFF | TGTGCCAGCACGGAACGACTCATAAATGAGCAGTTCTTC
many | TRBJ2-4 | NA | 14 | TRBV12-3/TRBV12-4 | CASSPAVAKNIQYF | TGTGCCAGCAGCCCGGCGGTAGCCAAAAACATTCAGTACTTC
few | TRBJ1-2 | NA | 15 | TRBV5-1 | CASSGLTGFNYGYTF | TGCGCCAGCAGCGGATTGACGGGGTTTAACTATGGCTACACCTTC
NA | TRBJ1-5 | TRBD1 | 16 | TRBV7-2 | CASSSRTGDSNQPQHF | TGTGCCAGCAGCTCACGGACAGGGGATAGCAATCAGCCCCAGCATTTT
few | TRBJ1-2 | NA | 12 | TRBV2 | CASKKEGYGYTF | TGTGCCAGCAAGAAGGAGGGCTATGGCTACACCTTC
NA | TRBJ1-4 | NA | 14 | TRBV10-3 | CTISESGTNEKLFF | TGTACCATCAGTGAGTCGGGGACTAATGAAAAACTGTTTTTT
NA | TRBJ2-5 | TRBD2 | 16 | TRBV20-1 | CSARVAGGPESETQYF | TGCAGTGCTAGGGTGGCGGGGGGGCCAGAGTCGGAGACCCAGTACTTC
NA | TRBJ1-1 | NA | 12 | TRBV12-3/TRBV12-4 | CASSQGLREAFF | TGTGCCAGCAGCCAGGGGTTAAGAGAAGCTTTCTTT
NA | TRBJ1-1 | NA | 11 | TRBV29-1 | CSSQGYTEAFF | TGCAGCTCCCAAGGTTACACTGAAGCTTTCTTT
once | TRBJ2-5 | TRBD2 | 15 | TRBV18 | CASPQAGGIQETQYF | TGTGCCAGCCCCCAAGCGGGAGGCATCCAAGAGACCCAGTACTTC
NA | TRBJ1-2 | NA | 15 | TRBV6-5 | CASSYPPAGQGGYTF | TGTGCCAGCAGTTACCCGCCGGCAGGGCAGGGGGGCTACACCTTC
few | TRBJ2-3 | NA | 12 | TRBV20-1 | CSGGGRADTQYF | TGCAGTGGAGGGGGGAGGGCAGATACGCAGTATTTT
NA | TRBJ2-1 | TRBD2 | 16 | TRBV24-1 | CATSDNSGRSYNEQFF | TGTGCCACCAGTGACAACAGCGGGAGGTCCTACAATGAGCAGTTCTTC
few | TRBJ2-3 | NA | 13 | TRBV28 | CAVGDRYTDTQYF | TGTGCCGTAGGAGACAGATACACAGATACGCAGTATTTT